One and the same sample provided the 2 T cell receptor beta chains below, sequenced in a study of T cell changes during pregnancy in multiple sclerosis. Sequenced by immunoSEQ multiplex PCR; TCRdb stores in-frame clones only, minus some. The repertoire holds 50,000 to 65,000 clones, with about 88% as singletons. This specimen was CD4+ T cells from peripheral blood mononuclear cells, taken in the third trimester of pregnancy. The receptors stem from a female donor with multiple sclerosis, enrolled in a pregnancy study.

This clone is a singleton in its sample. The J gene is TRBJ1-2, the V gene TRBV6-1; the D gene is possibly TRBD1 (5 bases). Per the germline V gene, CDR1 is MNHNS and CDR2 is SASEGT. The CDR3 sequence is 15 residues long. Trimming pared 0 bases from V and 4 bases from J, leaving 12 bases between. In DNA form, the CDR3 reads TGTGCCAGCAGTGAAGCCATGACAGAGATCTATGGCTACACCTTC. Encoded protein: CASSEAMTEIYGYTF.

This sequence joins TRBV27 and TRBJ2-2; D uncertain. The ends were cut back, 5 bases at V and 5 bases at J, with 6 bases in the middle. This CDR3 spans 12 amino acids. Germline V gene sequence: CDR1 MNHEY, CDR2 SMNVEV (reference sequence). CDR3 residues: CASSTRTGELFF. The CDR3 DNA sequence: TGTGCCAGCAGTACCAGGACCGGGGAGCTGTTTTTT.